This TCR beta chain was profiled in a study of T cell changes during pregnancy in multiple sclerosis. Clones were read by immunoSEQ multiplex PCR, and TCRdb kept only the in-frame ones, dropping some. This sample yields more than 85,000 clones, of which around 93% are seen a single time; around 1.4% belongs to the top ten. This CDR3 contains 11 residues. V was shortened by 3 bases and J by 9 bases, with 9 bases between the two germline ends. From germline, CDR1 is DFQATT and CDR2 SNEGSKA (reference sequence). The sample consisted of peripheral blood, taken in the third trimester of pregnancy. The origin of this receptor is a female donor in good health, enrolled as a control in a pregnancy study. The chain employs TRBV20-1 and TRBJ1-5; a weak D match, TRBD1 (5 bases). CDR3 sequence (DNA): TGCAGTGCTAGGGCGCAGGGGCCCCAGCATTTT. It specifies CSARAQGPQHF.